This T cell receptor beta chain was sequenced during a study of blood T cell repertoires in COVID-19. On the study more broadly: Whether acute or convalescent, the COVID-19 samples came from the United States, Italy and Spain. The cDNA or gDNA used as material had been derived from T cells, B-cell-depleted T cells, or PBMCs.

The CDR3 is 18 residues long. V lost 1 base and J lost 3, with 16 bases in between. The germline V gene has CDR1 MNHNS and CDR2 SASEGT. This clone was detected once. Enrolled during active infection, Seattle patients were then followed longitudinally. The repertoire was sequenced with immunoSEQ multiplex PCR; TCRdb's copy has only in-frame clones and lacks some. The profile shows nearly 50,000 clones, approximately 90% of them singletons. J is TRBJ1-6 and V is TRBV6-1, with no clear D. Source material: peripheral blood. This receptor was taken from a woman aged 80 or over with COVID-19, enrolled during active disease. The chain's CDR3 is CASSEVDGRRSYNSPLHF. CDR3 DNA sequence: TGTGCCAGCAGTGAAGTAGATGGGAGGAGAAGCTATAATTCACCCCTCCACTTT.